The clone carrying this T cell receptor beta chain was found a few times. These data come from a study of blood T cell repertoires in COVID-19. V was clipped by 8 bases and J by 8 bases; unmatched bases: 15. Germline CDR1 is GTSNPN and CDR2 is SVGIG (reference sequence). The CDR3 contains 14 residues. Original methodology: Amplification from reference gene primers served as the basis for estimated nucleated cell counts. Data came from immunoSEQ multiplex PCR; TCRdb stores just in-frame clones and leaves some out. D and trimming come from the DNA, and the V and J calls and clone size come from that table. This sample has approximately 90,000 clones, with more than 70% found just once.

The chain joins TRBV30 to TRBJ2-1; 7 nucleotides agree with TRBD1. The material sequenced was peripheral blood. This TCR derives from a woman of 80 years or more with acute or convalescent COVID-19. The CDR3 spells CALLGKGANHEQFF. Here the CDR3 DNA reads TGTGCCCTTTTAGGGAAGGGGGCCAACCATGAGCAGTTCTTC.